Included here is one T cell receptor (beta chain) sequence, with context. The source of the sample is a study of shared clonotypes between healthy human individuals. Produced via immunoSEQ multiplex PCR; TCRdb's table is partial and in-frame only. The sample lists roughly 1,500,000 clones, approximately 98% seen once, with roughly 0.42% in the top ten. Donors comprised only Caucasian adults living in Nashville, Tennessee. The CDR3 covers 16 residues. CDR1 and CDR2 from the germline V gene are SGHVS and FNYEAQ. The V gene end was trimmed by 5 bases and the J gene end by 5 bases; junction bases not matched to a gene: 9.

This chain uses TRBV7-6 with TRBJ2-1; 10 nucleotides line up with TRBD2. Input material: naive CD4+ T cells sorted from blood. Subset of the sample: CD45RA+ positively selected. The source of this sequence is a man aged 25 to 40 in good health. CDR3 sequence (DNA): TGTGCCAGCAGCCCATTAGCGGGAGGTGTCAACAATGAGCAGTTCTTC. It specifies CASSPLAGGVNNEQFF.